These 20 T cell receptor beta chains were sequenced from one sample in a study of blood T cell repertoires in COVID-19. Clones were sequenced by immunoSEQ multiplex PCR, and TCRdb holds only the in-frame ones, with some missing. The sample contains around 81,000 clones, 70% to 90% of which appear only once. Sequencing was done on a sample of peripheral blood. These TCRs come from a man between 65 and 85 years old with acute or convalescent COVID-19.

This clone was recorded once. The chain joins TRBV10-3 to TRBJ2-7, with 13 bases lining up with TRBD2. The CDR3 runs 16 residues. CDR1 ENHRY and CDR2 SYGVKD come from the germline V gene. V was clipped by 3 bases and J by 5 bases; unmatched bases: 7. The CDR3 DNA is TGTGCCATCAGTGAAAGAGGAGGGACTAGCGGGGACGAGCAGTACTTC. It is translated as CAISERGGTSGDEQYF.

The CDR3 DNA reads TGTGCCAGCAGCCTAGGGGCCCACAGGAAGGCTTTCTTT. Translated, it gives CASSLGAHRKAFF. The J gene is TRBJ1-1, the V gene TRBV11-2, with a possible D match to TRBD1 (5 bases). Per the germline V gene, CDR1 is SGHAT and CDR2 is FQNNGV. The ends were cut back, 5 bases at V and 11 bases at J, with 18 bases in the middle. The CDR3 runs to 13 residues.

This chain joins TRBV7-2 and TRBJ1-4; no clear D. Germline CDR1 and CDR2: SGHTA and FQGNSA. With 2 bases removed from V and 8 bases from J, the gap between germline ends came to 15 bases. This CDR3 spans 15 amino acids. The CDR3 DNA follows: TGTGCCAGCAGCTTAAGGGTTGTGGGAGCGGAAAAACTGTTTTTT. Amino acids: CASSLRVVGAEKLFF. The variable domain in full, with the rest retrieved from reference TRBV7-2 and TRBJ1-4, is GAGVSQSPSNKVTEKGKDVELRCDPISGHTALYWYRQSLGQGLEFLIYFQGNSAPDKSGLPSDRFSAERTGGSVSTLTIQRTQQEDSAVYLCASSLRVVGAEKLFFGSGTQLSVL.

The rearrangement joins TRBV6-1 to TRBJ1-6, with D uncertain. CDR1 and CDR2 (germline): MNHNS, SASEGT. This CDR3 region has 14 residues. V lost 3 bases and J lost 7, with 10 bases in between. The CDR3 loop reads CASSDEERNSPLHF. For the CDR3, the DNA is TGTGCCAGCAGTGACGAGGAGAGAAATTCACCCCTCCACTTT.

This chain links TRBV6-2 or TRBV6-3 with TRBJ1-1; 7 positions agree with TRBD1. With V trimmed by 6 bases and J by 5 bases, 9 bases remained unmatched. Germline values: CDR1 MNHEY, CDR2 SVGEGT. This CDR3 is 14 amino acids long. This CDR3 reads CASSLATGRTEAFF. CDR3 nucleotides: TGTGCCAGCAGCCTCGCGACAGGGCGAACTGAAGCTTTCTTT.

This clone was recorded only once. The CDR3, as DNA: TGTGCCAGCACCTACAGGTTTGGTGAGCAGTACTTC. Residues: CASTYRFGEQYF. The genes are TRBV11-2 and TRBJ2-7; possibly TRBD1 for D (5 bases). The length of the CDR3 is 12 residues. The V end lost 7 bases, the J end lost 7 bases, and 14 bases lay between the germline ends. Germline V gene data show CDR1 as SGHAT and CDR2 as FQNNGV.

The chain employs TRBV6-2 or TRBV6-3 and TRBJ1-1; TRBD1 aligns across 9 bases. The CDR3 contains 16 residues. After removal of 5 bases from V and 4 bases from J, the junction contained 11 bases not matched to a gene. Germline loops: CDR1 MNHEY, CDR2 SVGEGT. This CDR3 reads CASSKTGTGLFTEAFF. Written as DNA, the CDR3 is TGTGCCAGCAGTAAAACTGGGACAGGGCTCTTCACTGAAGCTTTCTTT.

The chain's CDR3 is CASSPDYSNQPQHF. CDR3 DNA sequence: TGCGCCAGCAGCCCAGATTATAGCAATCAGCCCCAGCATTTT. The rearrangement uses TRBV4-1 and TRBJ1-5; D is undetermined. Germline V gene data show CDR1 as MGHRA and CDR2 as YSYEKL. This CDR3 has 14 amino acids. V gave up 4 bases and J gave up 0 bases, with 7 bases separating them.

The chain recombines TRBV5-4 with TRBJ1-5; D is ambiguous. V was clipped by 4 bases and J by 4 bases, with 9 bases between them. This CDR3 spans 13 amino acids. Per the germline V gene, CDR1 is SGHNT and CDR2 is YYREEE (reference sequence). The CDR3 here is CASSTGGNQPQHF. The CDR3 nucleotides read TGTGCCAGCAGCACCGGAGGAAATCAGCCCCAGCATTTT.

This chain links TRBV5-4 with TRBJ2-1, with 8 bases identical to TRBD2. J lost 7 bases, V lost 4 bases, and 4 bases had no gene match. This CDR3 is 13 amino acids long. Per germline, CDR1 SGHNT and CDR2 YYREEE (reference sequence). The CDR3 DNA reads TGTGCCAGCAGCCTGGCTAGCGGGAATGAGCAGTTCTTC. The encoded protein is CASSLASGNEQFF.

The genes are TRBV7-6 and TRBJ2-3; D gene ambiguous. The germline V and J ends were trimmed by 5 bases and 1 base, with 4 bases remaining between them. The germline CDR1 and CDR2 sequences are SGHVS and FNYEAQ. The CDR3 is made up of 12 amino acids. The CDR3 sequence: CASSPRTDTQYF. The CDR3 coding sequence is TGTGCCAGCAGCCCTCGCACAGATACGCAGTATTTT.

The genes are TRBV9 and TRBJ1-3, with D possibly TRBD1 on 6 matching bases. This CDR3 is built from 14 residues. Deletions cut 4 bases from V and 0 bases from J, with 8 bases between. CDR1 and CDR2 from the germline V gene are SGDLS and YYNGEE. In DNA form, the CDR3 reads TGTGCCAGCAGCTCAGGGGCCTCTGGAAACACCATATATTTT. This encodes CASSSGASGNTIYF.

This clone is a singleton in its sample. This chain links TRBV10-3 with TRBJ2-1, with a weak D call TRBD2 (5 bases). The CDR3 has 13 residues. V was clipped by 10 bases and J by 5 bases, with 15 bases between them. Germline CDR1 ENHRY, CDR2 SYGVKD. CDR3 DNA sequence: TGTGCCACTAGAGACGGGATCAACAATGAGCAGTTCTTC. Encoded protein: CATRDGINNEQFF.

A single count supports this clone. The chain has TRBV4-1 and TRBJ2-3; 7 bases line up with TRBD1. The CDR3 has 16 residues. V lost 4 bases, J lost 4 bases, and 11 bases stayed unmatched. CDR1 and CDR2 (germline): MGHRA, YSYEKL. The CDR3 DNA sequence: TGCGCCAGCAGCCCATTTGCGACAGGGAAAGCAGATACGCAGTATTTT. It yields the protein CASSPFATGKADTQYF.

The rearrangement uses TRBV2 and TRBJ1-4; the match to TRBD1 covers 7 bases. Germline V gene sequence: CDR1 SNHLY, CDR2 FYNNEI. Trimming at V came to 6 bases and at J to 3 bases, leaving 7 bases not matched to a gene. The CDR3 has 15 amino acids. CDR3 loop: CASRPDRLANEKLFF. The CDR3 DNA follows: TGTGCCAGCAGACCGGACAGGCTGGCTAATGAAAAACTGTTTTTT.

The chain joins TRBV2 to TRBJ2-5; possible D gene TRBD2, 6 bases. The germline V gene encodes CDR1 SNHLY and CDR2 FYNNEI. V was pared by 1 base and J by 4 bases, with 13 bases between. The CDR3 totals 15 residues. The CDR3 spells CASSEGDWTLETQYF. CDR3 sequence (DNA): TGTGCCAGCAGTGAAGGGGACTGGACTTTAGAGACCCAGTACTTC. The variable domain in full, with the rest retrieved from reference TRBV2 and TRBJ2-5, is EPEVTQTPSHQVTQMGQEVILRCVPISNHLYFYWYRQILGQKVEFLVSFYNNEISEKSEIFDDQFSVERPDGSNFTLKIRSTKLEDSAMYFCASSEGDWTLETQYFGPGTRLLVL.

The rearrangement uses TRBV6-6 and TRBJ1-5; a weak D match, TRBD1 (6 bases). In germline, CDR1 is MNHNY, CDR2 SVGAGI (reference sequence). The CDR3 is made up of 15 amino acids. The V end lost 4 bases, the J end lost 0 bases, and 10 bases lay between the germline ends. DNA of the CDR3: TGTGCCAGCAGTTTCAACAGGGATAGCAATCAGCCCCAGCATTTT. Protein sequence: CASSFNRDSNQPQHF.

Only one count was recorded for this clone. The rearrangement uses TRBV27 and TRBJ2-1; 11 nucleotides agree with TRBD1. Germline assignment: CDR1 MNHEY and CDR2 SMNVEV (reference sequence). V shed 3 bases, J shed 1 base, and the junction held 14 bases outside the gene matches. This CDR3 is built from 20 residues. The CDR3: CASSFLRIRTGGRSYNEQFF. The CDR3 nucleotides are TGTGCCAGCAGTTTTCTCCGTATTAGGACAGGGGGCAGGTCCTACAATGAGCAGTTCTTC.

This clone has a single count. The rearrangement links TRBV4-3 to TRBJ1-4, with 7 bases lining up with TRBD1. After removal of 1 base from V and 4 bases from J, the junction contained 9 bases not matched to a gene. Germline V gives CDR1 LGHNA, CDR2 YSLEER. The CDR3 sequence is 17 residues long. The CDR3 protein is CASSQGFWDSYNEKLFF. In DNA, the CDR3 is TGCGCCAGCAGCCAAGGGTTTTGGGACAGCTATAATGAAAAACTGTTTTTT.

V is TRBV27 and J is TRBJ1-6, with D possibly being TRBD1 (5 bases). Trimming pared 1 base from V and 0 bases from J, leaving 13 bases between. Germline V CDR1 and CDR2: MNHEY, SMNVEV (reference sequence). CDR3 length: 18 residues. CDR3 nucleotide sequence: TGTGCCAGCAGTTTATATGGGGGGGGAAGCTCCTATAATTCACCCCTCCACTTT. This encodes CASSLYGGGSSYNSPLHF.